These T cell receptor beta chains were read from a single sample in a study of PD-L1 blockade in urothelial cancer. Here immunoSEQ multiplex PCR was the method, and the copy in TCRdb shows in-frame clones only, minus some. The sample lists tens of thousands of clones; roughly 84% were seen once. The source was PBMCs, collected around atezolizumab (anti-PD-L1) treatment. The receptors shown here come from a man in his 70s with urothelial cancer. Each CDR3 is given with its conserved first and last residue. The D gene is left open where the match is weak.

>TRBD1|TRBJ2-7|TRBV5-1
TGCGCCAGCAGCTACAGGACAGGGGACATCGCCTACGAGCAGTACTTC
CASSYRTGDIAYEQYF
>NA|TRBJ1-2|TRBV27
TGTGCCAGCAGTTTACTCTACGGGCAGGGTGACTACACCTTC
CASSLLYGQGDYTF
>TRBD1|TRBJ2-3|TRBV4-1
TGCGCCAGCCAGACAGGGGGCATGACAGATACGCAGTATTTT
CASQTGGMTDTQYF
>NA|TRBJ2-1|TRBV4-2
TGTGCCAGCAGCCAAGATTTGGGGGATGGGGGGTATGAGCAGTTCTTC
CASSQDLGDGGYEQFF
>TRBD2|TRBJ2-1|TRBV9
TGTGCCAGCAGCCCCCATTGGGGGGGCTCCTACAATGAGCAGTTCTTC
CASSPHWGGSYNEQFF
>TRBD2|TRBJ2-1|TRBV30
TGTGCCTGGAGTGTAGGCCTAGCGGGAGGGAGAGGGAATGAGCAGTTCTTC
CAWSVGLAGGRGNEQFF
>NA|TRBJ1-1|TRBV19
TGTGCCAGTAGTTTAGGGCACTATGAAGCTTTCTTT
CASSLGHYEAFF
>TRBD2|TRBJ2-1|TRBV5-4
TGTGCCAGCAGCCGAGGGACTAGCGGAACGAGCTCCTACAATGAGCAGTTCTTC
CASSRGTSGTSSYNEQFF
>TRBD2|TRBJ2-1|TRBV11-2
TGTGCCAGCAGCCCGGGGGGGAACAATGAGCAGTTCTTC
CASSPGGNNEQFF
>NA|TRBJ2-3|TRBV11-2
TGTGCCAGCAGCGTTAGCGGCACAGATACGCAGTATTTT
CASSVSGTDTQYF
>NA|TRBJ1-1|TRBV6-1
TGTGCCAGCAGTGAAAGCACCGGGGGGGGGACGGCTTTCTTT
CASSESTGGGTAFF
>NA|TRBJ1-5|TRBV5-1
TGCGCCAGCAGACCGAGGATGGCCGCAGATCAGCCCCAGCATTTT
CASRPRMAADQPQHF
>TRBD2|TRBJ2-7|TRBV30
TGTGCCTGGAGTGTAGGCCTAGCGGGACCCTACGAGCAGTACTTC
CAWSVGLAGPYEQYF